This TCR beta chain is drawn from a study of cytomegalovirus exposure and HLA in healthy donors (dated by TCRdb to about 2017). Some background on the complete study: In an earlier analysis of under 750 of the donors, 250 to 350 Gb of sequence data and 90 million to 130 million unique TCR beta sequences from about 190 million T cells were reported. An early release covering roughly 580 HLA-typed donors comprised 300 to 350 gigabases of sequencing data and approximately 80 million unique TCR sequences. The genetic ancestry cluster associated with self-reported Caucasian donors included 70% to 85% of the approximately 430 genotyped donors. The study aimed to test whether signatures of past pathogen exposure could be identified by cataloging public T cell receptors. The study profiled the T cell repertoires of about 640 subjects by immunosequencing and related them to cytomegalovirus serostatus. In addition to the first cohort of 666 subjects, a separate validation cohort of 130 or so different subjects was used. To predict cytomegalovirus infection status, the study brought together high-throughput TCR immunosequencing, statistical association of individual TCRs with disease status, and machine learning. To study patterns of TCR occurrence, a later analysis re-analyzed previously published TCR beta repertoires from 650 to 750 donors and added high-resolution HLA genotyping. In the later analysis, no new phenotypic data were used to find candidate immune exposures; instead, reliance was placed on TCR beta sequences and their occurrence across donors. An earlier analysis of several hundred of the donors used high-throughput TCR beta sequencing to judge whether each TCR beta V gene segment behaved as functional or pseudogenic. Donor age, sex, ethnicity and CMV serostatus were collected together with the repertoire data. Genome-wide SNP genotypes for about 65% of the roughly 700 donors were used in a later genetic analysis, which treated that subset as a discovery cohort. Every repertoire in the discovery cohort had been generated on one and the same sequencing platform. Class I and class II HLA loci were covered by the typing at four-digit resolution. The number of typed donors differed by locus: about 629-630 for A, B, C, DRB1 and DQB1; some 540 for DQA1; some 610 for DPA1; and some 430 for DPB1. Four to six DR-DQ haplotypes were handled as single units for association and clustering, since linkage in the cohort was strong. Among some 410 genotyped donors of the cohort, an average of roughly 240,000 unique TCR beta nucleotide sequences were sequenced per donor, roughly 18% of them non-productive.

What the study reported, not specific to this receptor: Across donors, most TCR sequences were observed very rarely, whereas some public TCRs were present in many individuals. The presence/absence analyses assumed that sequencing depth was roughly uniform across donors, and that assumption may not be true. In a later analysis, HLA-associated TCR beta chains showed more clonal expansion and lower generation probabilities than non-associated chains that were equally common. Most CMV-associated TCR beta chains appeared to be HLA-restricted in a later analysis, and the HLA associations seemed to be driven largely by CMV exposure. Because HLA typing was unavailable for some donors at each locus, only the typed subset was used in association tests. A later genetic analysis reported fewer N-insertions in productive TCRs among donors in an Asian-associated ancestry cluster than the approximately 700-donor mean. Linkage disequilibrium might explain the correlated functional status among segregating V segments, but an unknown experimental factor could not be excluded. Broadly in line with IMGT annotations, most TCR beta V segments showed up in productive rearrangements about 87% or about 30% of the time in an earlier analysis of some 590 of the donors. The only immune exposure information available for the cohort was CMV serostatus. V-gene and J-gene trimming of TCR beta chains was associated with a missense DCLRE1C variant in a later genetic analysis, and the association was replicated in an independent cohort. A further reported finding was that TCR beta sequences accurately predicted the HLA-A and HLA-B alleles for most subjects in the first cohort. According to a later analysis, parvovirus B19, influenza, CMV and Epstein-Barr virus appeared linked to several top co-occurrence clusters. In a later analysis, some 18,000 TCR beta sequences were associated with specific HLA alleles at a false discovery rate of 0.05. A cluster of highly shared sequence variants was judged likely to represent a technical artifact of the sequencing pipeline. The study gave a list of roughly 150 TCR beta chains associated with cytomegalovirus. In a later analysis, the rate of TCR association differed among HLA loci, with DRB1 alleles having the most associated TCRs and HLA-C alleles having the fewest. When HLA alleles, especially DR and DQ, strongly co-occurred, TCR associations were difficult to assign to individual alleles. The cohort was sequenced for TCR beta chains only, and without alpha or paired-chain data the features that could be detected were limited. According to the authors, the approach could potentially be generalized to other disease states and immunological phenotypes. About 17 rarely observed V segments, including chromosome 9 orphons, were excluded from the earlier analysis of some 590 of the donors because counts were too low. In both the original and validation cohorts, the classifier was reported to diagnose cytomegalovirus status with high specificity and sensitivity. In vitro tests confirmed that a few of the cytomegalovirus-associated TCR beta chains recognize cytomegalovirus antigens.

Concerning this clone: Its cognate antigen has yet to be identified. Base-call qualities are not available, and no considerably larger clone is one nucleotide away.

The cohort was made up of 500 to 850 healthy bone marrow donors. All cohort members were sampled while nominally healthy, although unrecorded immune exposures were likely present. The donor was CMV seronegative and belonged to the group of 350 to 400 seronegative cohort members. Every donor gave a peripheral blood sample, and the peripheral blood mononuclear cells from that sample were used for TCR beta sequencing. The Qiagen DNeasy Blood Extraction Kit was used to extract genomic DNA from the blood cell samples. Libraries were made using the immunoSEQ multiplex PCR assay. A mixture of 60 forward primers for TCR Vbeta segments and 13 reverse primers for TCR Jbeta segments was used in the multiplex PCR. The CDR3 region of rearranged TCR beta genes was amplified from genomic DNA with a multiplex PCR assay. The Illumina HiSeq System was used to sequence the amplified TCR beta libraries as 87-base-pair reads. Per the original workflow: A later analysis tallied around 82 million unique TCR beta chains across the approximately 670 repertoires, and around 9.9 million of those chains were shared by two or more donors. Raw reads were error-corrected and collapsed into unique sequences by a nearest-neighbor algorithm in which closely related sequences were merged to remove PCR and sequencing errors. V, D and J gene segments were assigned by aligning CDR3 sequences to IMGT reference sequences. For a sequence to be retained, at least a six-nucleotide match to both a V gene segment and a J gene segment was required. A rearrangement was called productive if the CDR3 had no stop codons and remained in frame with V and J, and every other rearrangement was called non-productive. Following IMGT convention, CDR3 was defined as the stretch from the second conserved V-encoded cysteine to the conserved J-encoded phenylalanine. The earlier analysis of about 610 of the donors excluded sequences that lacked an unambiguous match to a single V gene segment. In an earlier analysis of some 590 of the donors, a V segment was called functional when productive rearrangements were above 56.7%, and segregating when the standard deviation between donors exceeded 5%. A statistical classification framework was built to diagnose cytomegalovirus status from the catalog of TCR beta chain sequences. In a later analysis, TCR nucleotide sequences were compared against IMGT/GENE-DB human TR gene sequences so that V and J genes could be assigned. Using the TCRdist pipeline, a later analysis assigned CDR3 sequences along with most-parsimonious VDJ recombination scenarios. A later analysis defined each TCR beta chain by its CDR3 amino acid sequence plus V-gene family, and excluded reads lacking a unique V-gene family. To address suspected cross-contamination and a sequencing artifact, a later analysis removed around 600 highly shared, low-generation-probability nucleotide sequences. In a later analysis, a clonal expansion index was calculated for each public chain from normalized within-repertoire ranks of inferred template counts. In a later analysis, generation probabilities were computed using a VDJ recombination model fitted to out-of-frame rearrangements, and the results were checked against IGoR. A later analysis scored TCR-TCR, TCR-HLA and TCR-CMV co-occurrence with hypergeometric tests, applying a repertoire-size bias correction to TCR pairs. False discovery rates were estimated in a later analysis by permuting HLA or CMV assignments 20 times. A later analysis grouped co-occurring TCRs with DBSCAN, adding TCRdist sequence similarity when clustering within HLA-allele-positive subsets. Repertoires with fewer than 30,000 or more than 120,000 public chains were left out of co-occurrence clustering, as were five repertoires with anomalous nucleotide sharing. TCRdb retrieved this table from immuneACCESS and kept in-frame rearrangements only. Not all clones are present; in checked studies, unresolved V genes account for under half, and no reason is known for the remainder. D and trimming come from the DNA, and the V and J calls and clone size come from that table. Across this sample there are about 110,000 clones, with over 75% seen only once. The ten largest clones add up to 3.5% to 4% of the sample.

The sequenced sample was PBMCs. This receptor was obtained from a man aged 60-69 years in good health and CMV-seronegative.

CDR3 protein: CASSYTGANYGYTF. The nucleotides are TGTGCCAGCAGTTATACGGGAGCAAACTATGGCTACACCTTC. This chain joins TRBV6-6 to TRBJ1-2; no D gene can be assigned with confidence. V is clipped by 3 bases and J by 2 bases, and the sequence between their germline boundaries is 10 bases long. Inclusive of the bounding cysteine and phenylalanine, the CDR3 is 14 residues long. Only CDR3 DNA remains: 42 bases, in frame from the first base. Based on the germline V gene (reference sequence), the CDR1 and CDR2 sequences are MNHNY and SVGAGI.